What follows is one T cell receptor beta chain and its context. This sample is drawn from a study of technical replicates of blood from a handful of donors. Clones were read by immunoSEQ multiplex PCR, and TCRdb kept only the in-frame ones, dropping some. Among under 95,000 clones listed, roughly 98% were seen once. V shed 1 base and J 2 bases; nucleotides not matched to a gene: 5. Per germline, CDR1 SGHNT and CDR2 YENEEA. The CDR3 totals 15 residues. This sequence was found in a human donor in good health. The sequencing sample was made of T cells isolated from PBMCs. This chain joins TRBV11-3 and TRBJ2-7; 7 bases map to TRBD1. The CDR3 region has the DNA TGTGCCAGCAGCTTAGGAGGGGGCACCCCCTACGAGCAGTACTTC. The encoded protein is CASSLGGGTPYEQYF.